This passage covers 3 T cell receptor beta chains from one sample sequenced in a study of shared clonotypes between healthy human individuals. Profiled with immunoSEQ multiplex PCR; TCRdb holds only in-frame clones, not every one. The sample has 2,100,000 or so clones, 90% to 96% seen once. Sequenced: naive CD4+ T cells sorted from blood. Documented subset: CD45RA+ positively selected. These TCRs come from a man aged 18 to 35 in good health.

The rearrangement joins TRBV7-2 to TRBJ1-1; 9 bases fit TRBD1. The CDR3 consists of 15 residues. From germline, CDR1 is SGHTA and CDR2 FQGNSA. Trimming cost V 2 bases and J 6 bases; bases outside gene matches: 7. The CDR3 DNA is TGTGCCAGCAGCTTATGGACAGGGGCGATGGCTGAAGCTTTCTTT. Its translation is CASSLWTGAMAEAFF.

This sequence joins TRBV6-5 and TRBJ1-4; D might be TRBD1 (5 bases). The V end lost 5 bases, the J end lost 1 base, and 11 bases lay between the germline ends. The CDR3 spans 15 residues. The germline CDR1 and CDR2 sequences are MNHEY and SVGAGI. In DNA, the CDR3 is TGTGCCAGCAGTCAAGACAGCAGAACTAATGAAAAACTGTTTTTT. Residues: CASSQDSRTNEKLFF.

To note about this clone: The same CDR3 arises from other DNA sequences in this sample as well. The chain employs TRBV30 and TRBJ2-7; D may be TRBD1 (5 bases). V lost 3 bases and J 4 bases, leaving 7 bases between the germline ends. The CDR3 loop spans 11 amino acids. Germline V gene sequence: CDR1 GTSNPN, CDR2 SVGIG (reference sequence). CDR3 protein: CAWRRGYEQYF. CDR3 DNA: TGTGCCTGGAGAAGGGGATACGAGCAGTACTTC.